This T cell receptor beta chain emerged from a study of blood T cells in healthy people across ages. Each donor gave roughly 9.2 milliliters of peripheral blood. Trimming removed 1 base from V and 1 base from J, with 16 bases in between. The CDR3 loop spans 17 amino acids. As for this clonotype: The antigen is unknown.

Whole-study results and caveats: There was a strong correlation between TCR beta diversity and naive T cell percentage.

With a J-beta primer mix and a sample-barcoded 5' primer, a second PCR ran roughly 7 to 11 cycles. TCRdb independently ran MiXCR on the 5' RACE reads; one entry per CDR3 protein. In the table there are around 700,000 distinct CDR3 sequences, 20% to 25% of which are singletons. The data also belong to a second study, concerning T cells of mothers and their children.

The chain links TRBV12-3 or TRBV12-4 to TRBJ1-1; tentative D call: TRBD1 (5 bases). The sample was blood. The receptor's source is a boy younger than 18 in good health. The CDR3 reads CASSLVFPGSWNTEAFF. CDR3 nucleotide sequence: TGTGCCAGCAGTTTAGTTTTCCCAGGGTCGTGGAACACTGAAGCTTTCTTT.